These 20 T cell receptor beta chains came from one sample sequenced in a study of blood T cell repertoires in COVID-19. Method: immunoSEQ multiplex PCR; TCRdb's copy keeps in-frame clones and lacks some. This table holds about 300,000 clones, 70% to 90% found once. The material sequenced was peripheral blood. These TCRs come from a woman in her thirties who had recovered from COVID-19.

The chain combines TRBV27 with TRBJ1-2; D not resolved. Germline V gene sequence: CDR1 MNHEY, CDR2 SMNVEV (reference sequence). Deletions cut 5 bases from V and 4 bases from J, with 17 bases between. The CDR3 loop spans 15 amino acids. CDR3 residues: CASSPTIRNVYGYTF. In nucleotides, the CDR3 is TGTGCCAGCAGTCCGACGATCAGGAACGTCTATGGCTACACCTTC.

This chain joins TRBV2 and TRBJ2-5; tentatively, D is TRBD2 (6 bases). Looked up from germline, CDR1 is SNHLY and CDR2 is FYNNEI. The CDR3 covers 13 residues. V lost 7 bases to trimming and J lost 1 base, with 10 bases between them. For the CDR3, the DNA is TGTGCCAGCATGACTAGGAGCCAAGAGACCCAGTACTTC. Translating gives CASMTRSQETQYF.

The chain has TRBV11-2 and TRBJ2-7; 7 positions agree with TRBD1. With V trimmed by 6 bases and J by 2 bases, 4 bases remained unmatched. This CDR3 has 13 amino acids. CDR1 is SGHAT and CDR2 is FQNNGV in the germline V gene. The CDR3 DNA is TGTGCCAGCAGGACCGGGACAGCCTACGAGCAGTACTTC. Its translation: CASRTGTAYEQYF. The entire variable domain, with the rest obtained from reference TRBV11-2 and TRBJ2-7, is as follows: EAGVAQSPRYKIIEKRQSVAFWCNPISGHATLYWYQQILGQGPKLLIQFQNNGVVDDSQLPKDRFSAERLKGVDSTLKIQPAKLEDSAVYLCASRTGTAYEQYFGPGTRLTVT.

The chain uses TRBV9 and TRBJ2-7, with TRBD2 as a possible D gene (5 bases). V was shortened by 0 bases and J by 2 bases, with 9 bases between the two germline ends. The CDR3 runs 14 residues. Germline CDR1 and CDR2: SGDLS and YYNGEE. The CDR3 nucleotides are TGTGCCAGCAGCGTAGCTGCGGGTACCTACGAGCAGTACTTC. Translation gives CASSVAAGTYEQYF. The whole variable domain, remainder taken from reference TRBV9 and TRBJ2-7, is DSGVTQTPKHLITATGQRVTLRCSPRSGDLSVYWYQQSLDQGLQFLIQYYNGEERAKGNILERFSAQQFPDLHSELNLSSLELGDSALYFCASSVAAGTYEQYFGPGTRLTVT.

The gene calls are TRBV5-5 and TRBJ1-1; possible D gene TRBD1, 6 bases. The V end lost 0 bases, the J end lost 1 base, and 10 bases lay between the germline ends. Looked up from germline, CDR1 is SGHKS and CDR2 is YYEKEE (reference sequence). The CDR3 runs to 15 residues. The CDR3: CASSLVGAQNTEAFF. As DNA, the CDR3 is TGTGCCAGCAGCTTGGTGGGGGCCCAGAACACTGAAGCTTTCTTT. The entire variable domain, with the rest obtained from reference TRBV5-5 and TRBJ1-1, is as follows: DAGVTQSPTHLIKTRGQQVTLRCSPISGHKSVSWYQQVLGQGPQFIFQYYEKEERGRGNFPDRFSARQFPNYSSELNVNALLLGDSALYLCASSLVGAQNTEAFFGQGTRLTVV.

The chain carries TRBV19 and TRBJ2-2, with 7 bases matching TRBD2. The CDR3 spans 16 residues. V shed 2 bases and J 5 bases; nucleotides not matched to a gene: 8. Germline V gene sequence: CDR1 LNHDA, CDR2 SQIVND (reference sequence). The CDR3 is CASSILGTIRTGELFF. CDR3 nucleotide sequence: TGTGCCAGTAGTATATTGGGGACTATCCGGACCGGGGAGCTGTTTTTT.

The chain employs TRBV5-6 and TRBJ1-5; 7 positions agree with TRBD1. The V segment lost 3 bases and the J segment 7 bases; nucleotides outside the gene matches: 7. From germline, CDR1 is SGHDT and CDR2 YYEEEE. This CDR3 region has 14 residues. The CDR3 bases are TGTGCCAGCAGCTCAAGGGACAGTCGGCAGCCCCAGCATTTT. This codes for CASSSRDSRQPQHF.

This clone has only one observation. One junction end does not reproduce the germline sequence, and a read error may be involved. J is TRBJ2-3 and V is TRBV7-2; the D gene is possibly TRBD2 (7 bases). CDR1 SGHTA and CDR2 FQGNSA come from the germline V gene. There are 14 residues in the CDR3. CDR3 protein: CASSFGGRTDTQYF. For the CDR3, the DNA is TGTGCCAGCAGTTTCGGGGGGCGCACGGATACGCAGTATTTT.

On this clone itself: Since a much larger clone is just one base distant, this may be a read error. The V gene is TRBV7-9, the J gene TRBJ1-2; D is ambiguous. Germline CDR1 and CDR2: SEHNR and FQNEAQ (reference sequence). This CDR3 comprises 14 residues. The chain's CDR3 is CANSLIRFGYGYTF. The CDR3 coding sequence is TGTGCCAACAGCTTAATCCGGTTCGGCTATGGCTACACCTTC.

The chain joins TRBV30 to TRBJ2-1; D gene uncertain. V was pared by 0 bases and J by 7 bases, with 16 bases between. The CDR3 consists of 15 residues. Germline CDR1 GTSNPN, CDR2 SVGIG (reference sequence). The DNA of the CDR3 is TGTGCCTGGAGTGTAGAGGTAGGCCGAGGTAATGAGCAGTTCTTC. Protein: CAWSVEVGRGNEQFF.

Remarks on this clone: The same CDR3 is also encoded by other DNA sequences in this sample. CDR3 residues: CASSAGLAGSTDTQYF. CDR3 DNA sequence: TGTGCCAGCAGCGCGGGACTAGCGGGGAGTACAGATACGCAGTATTTT. The chain employs TRBV9 and TRBJ2-3; 13 nucleotides align to TRBD2. J gave up 3 bases and V 3 bases, and 4 bases lay outside the gene matches. Looked up from germline, CDR1 is SGDLS and CDR2 is YYNGEE. The CDR3 covers 16 residues.

This clone was seen just once. The V and J genes are TRBV9 and TRBJ2-7; a weak D match, TRBD1 (6 bases). The V end lost 4 bases, the J end lost 4 bases, and 15 bases lay between the germline ends. This CDR3 is built from 14 residues. Germline assignment: CDR1 SGDLS and CDR2 YYNGEE. The CDR3, as DNA: TGTGCCAGCAGCTCTACAGGGTCAAGATACGAGCAGTACTTC. Translation: CASSSTGSRYEQYF.

The rearrangement joins TRBV2 to TRBJ2-1; TRBD2 is a possible D gene (5 bases). Trimming left V 4 bases short and J 10 bases short, with 11 bases between. The CDR3 consists of 12 residues. Germline V gene lookup returns CDR1 SNHLY and CDR2 FYNNEI. The CDR3 loop reads CASSGPGWEQFF. The CDR3 DNA reads as TGTGCCAGCAGTGGCCCGGGGTGGGAGCAGTTCTTC.

V is TRBV4-2 and J is TRBJ2-3, with 8 bases that match TRBD2. V was pared by 1 base and J by 3 bases, with 6 bases of the junction left unmatched. Looked up from germline, CDR1 is LGHNA and CDR2 is YNFKEQ. This CDR3 comprises 16 residues. This chain's CDR3 is CASSQVMGGGTDTQYF. CDR3 sequence (DNA): TGTGCCAGCAGCCAAGTAATGGGCGGGGGGACAGATACGCAGTATTTT.

The chain is built from TRBV5-8 and TRBJ1-6; 8 bases fit TRBD1. Germline CDR1 SGHTS, CDR2 YDEGEE. The CDR3 is 15 residues long. Trimming took 0 bases from V and 10 from J; bases not matched to a gene: 6. CDR3 bases: TGTGCCAGCAGCTTGGGACAGGGGTATCGGTCACCCCTCCACTTT. Protein product: CASSLGQGYRSPLHF. Full variable domain (outside the CDR3, taken from reference TRBV5-8 and TRBJ1-6): EAGVTQSPTHLIKTRGQQATLRCSPISGHTSVYWYQQALGLGLQFLLWYDEGEERNRGNFPPRFSGRQFPNYSSELNVNALELEDSALYLCASSLGQGYRSPLHFGNGTRLTVT.

This sequence joins TRBV3-1 (or the pseudogene TRBV3-2) and TRBJ2-5; D may be TRBD1 (6 bases). CDR3 length equals 15 residues. The germline V gene has CDR1 LGHDT and CDR2 YNNKEL (reference sequence). Trimming shortened V by 4 bases and J by 5 bases, and 17 bases separated the two germline ends. The CDR3 coding sequence is TGTGCCAGCAGCCTCCCCGCTGGCAGGGGCGAGACCCAGTACTTC. Translating gives CASSLPAGRGETQYF.

The chain carries TRBV2 and TRBJ1-1; no reliable D call. The ends were cut back, 7 bases at V and 1 base at J, with 7 bases in the middle. The CDR3 loop spans 12 amino acids. Per the germline V gene, CDR1 is SNHLY and CDR2 is FYNNEI. The CDR3 reads CASTTGNTEAFF. Written as DNA, the CDR3 is TGTGCCAGCACGACGGGGAACACTGAAGCTTTCTTT. The whole variable domain, remainder taken from reference TRBV2 and TRBJ1-1, is EPEVTQTPSHQVTQMGQEVILRCVPISNHLYFYWYRQILGQKVEFLVSFYNNEISEKSEIFDDQFSVERPDGSNFTLKIRSTKLEDSAMYFCASTTGNTEAFFGQGTRLTVV.

The chain couples TRBV5-1 to TRBJ2-7; tentatively, D is TRBD1 (5 bases). V lost 4 bases and J 3 bases, leaving 14 bases between the germline ends. The CDR3 is 14 amino acids. The V gene's germline CDR1 is SGHRS and CDR2 YFSETQ. The CDR3 DNA sequence: TGCGCCAGCAGCCAGGGTGGCAGAGACTACGAGCAGTACTTC. Translation: CASSQGGRDYEQYF.

The chain links TRBV27 to TRBJ2-2, with 9 bases aligning to TRBD1. This CDR3 comprises 15 residues. Germline CDR1 is MNHEY and CDR2 is SMNVEV (reference sequence). J gave up 8 bases and V 5 bases, and 9 bases lay outside the gene matches. Here the CDR3 DNA reads TGTGCCAGCAGTCCTTCCACAGGGGGCGGGGGGGAGCTGTTTTTT. As protein: CASSPSTGGGGELFF.

This clone appeared a few times. The rearrangement links TRBV9 to TRBJ1-4, with D possibly matching TRBD1 (6 bases). CDR3 size: 13 residues. V lost 0 bases to trimming and J lost 8 bases, with 8 bases between them. Germline loops: CDR1 SGDLS, CDR2 YYNGEE. Here the CDR3 DNA reads TGTGCCAGCAGCGTAGGACAGGCAGAAAAACTGTTTTTT. This gives the protein CASSVGQAEKLFF.